This T cell receptor beta chain derives from a study of shared T cell receptors in the human thymus. Assay: immunoSEQ multiplex PCR; the TCRdb copy retains only in-frame clones and omits some. The table shows 700,000 or so clones, with 70% to 90% occurring only once. V lost 3 bases and J lost 3, with 15 bases in between. Germline lookup yields CDR1 LNHDA and CDR2 SQIVND (reference sequence). The CDR3 spans 15 residues. These records were also assigned to another study, of human thymus T cells. That study reports: Congenital heart defects were the reason for the corrective surgery that the donors, healthy Finnish infants, were having. Resections removed during corrective heart surgery provided the thymus tissue used.

This clonotype originated in a girl in the first two years of life with a congenital heart defect. Sequenced sample: thymocytes. The gene calls are TRBV19 and TRBJ2-7; possible D gene TRBD2, 6 bases. CDR3 sequence reads: CASSMVHTGGYEQYF. In DNA form, the CDR3 reads TGTGCCAGTAGTATGGTCCACACCGGGGGCTACGAGCAGTACTTC.